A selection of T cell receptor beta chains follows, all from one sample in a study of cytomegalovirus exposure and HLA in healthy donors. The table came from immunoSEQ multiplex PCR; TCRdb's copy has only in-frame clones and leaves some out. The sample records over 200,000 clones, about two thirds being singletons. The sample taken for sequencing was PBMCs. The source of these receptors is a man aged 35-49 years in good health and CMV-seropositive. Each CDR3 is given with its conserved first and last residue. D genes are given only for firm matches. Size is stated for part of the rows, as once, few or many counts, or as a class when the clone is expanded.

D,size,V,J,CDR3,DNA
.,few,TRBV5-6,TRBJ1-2,CASFGLHYGYTF,TGTGCCAGCTTCGGGTTACACTATGGCTACACCTTC
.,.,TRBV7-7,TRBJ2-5,CASSLGGTQETQYF,TGTGCCAGCAGCTTAGGAGGTACCCAAGAGACCCAGTACTTC
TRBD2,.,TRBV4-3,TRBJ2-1,CASSQEPGLAGEYNEQFF,TGCGCCAGCAGCCAGGAACCGGGACTAGCGGGGGAATACAATGAGCAGTTCTTC
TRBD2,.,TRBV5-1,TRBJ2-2,CASSLGRAGRNTGELFF,TGCGCCAGCAGCCTCGGGAGGGCAGGGAGGAACACCGGGGAGCTGTTTTTT
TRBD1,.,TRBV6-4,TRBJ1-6,CASRQLTGGGSPLHF,TGTGCCAGCAGACAGTTGACAGGGGGTGGTTCACCCCTCCACTTT
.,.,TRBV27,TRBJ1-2,CASRTGASCGYTF,TGTGCCAGCAGAACTGGGGCTTCTTGTGGCTACACCTTC
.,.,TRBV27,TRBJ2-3,CASSLWDSTDTQYF,TGTGCCAGCAGTCTGTGGGACTCCACAGATACGCAGTATTTT
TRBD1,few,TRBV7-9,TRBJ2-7,CSSSVPGQSYEQYF,TGTTCCAGCAGCGTCCCGGGACAGTCCTACGAGCAGTACTTC
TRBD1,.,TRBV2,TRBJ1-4,CASSPSRQGSANEKLFF,TGTGCCAGCAGTCCTAGTAGACAGGGCTCTGCTAATGAAAAACTGTTTTTT
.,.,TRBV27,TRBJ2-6,CASRTGWTGANVLTF,TGTGCCAGCAGAACAGGCTGGACTGGGGCCAACGTCCTGACTTTC
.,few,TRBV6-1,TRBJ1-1,CATSTSKHTEAFF,TGTGCCACCTCAACCTCTAAGCACACTGAAGCTTTCTTT
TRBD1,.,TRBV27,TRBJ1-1,CASSLTGQGSGTEAFF,TGTGCCAGCAGTTTAACGGGACAGGGGAGTGGGACTGAAGCTTTCTTT
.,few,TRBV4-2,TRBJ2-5,CASSPVDPGTQYF,TGTGCCAGCAGCCCGGTGGATCCGGGGACCCAGTACTTC
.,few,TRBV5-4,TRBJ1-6,CASSLGAPGLSPLHF,TGTGCCAGCAGCTTGGGGGCGCCGGGGTTGTCACCCCTCCACTTT
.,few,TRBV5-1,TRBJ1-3,CASSGTDRSSGNTIYF,TGCGCCAGCAGCGGTACCGACAGGAGCTCTGGAAACACCATATATTTT
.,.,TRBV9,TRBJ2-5,CASSVGGNRARGETQYF,TGTGCCAGCAGCGTAGGTGGCAACAGGGCACGGGGAGAGACCCAGTACTTC
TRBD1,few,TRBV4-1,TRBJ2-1,CASSQPSGTGYNEQFF,TGCGCCAGCAGCCAACCTTCCGGGACAGGTTACAATGAGCAGTTCTTC
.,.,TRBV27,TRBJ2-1,CASSLGETYNEQFF,TGTGCCAGCAGTTTAGGTGAGACCTACAATGAGCAGTTCTTC
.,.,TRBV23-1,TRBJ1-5,CASSPQRYSNQPQHF,TGCGCCAGCAGTCCCCAGAGGTATAGCAATCAGCCCCAGCATTTT
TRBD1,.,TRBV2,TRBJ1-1,CASRTGGGYTEAFF,TGTGCCAGCAGGACAGGGGGGGGGTACACTGAAGCTTTCTTT
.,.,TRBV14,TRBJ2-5,CASSPLQTQYF,TGTGCCAGCAGCCCCCTCCAGACCCAGTACTTC
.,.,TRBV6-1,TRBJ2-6,CASGGAPSGANVLTF,TGTGCCAGCGGTGGGGCCCCCTCTGGGGCCAACGTCCTGACTTTC
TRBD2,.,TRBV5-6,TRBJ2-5,CASSLFSSGGQETQYF,TGTGCCAGCAGCTTGTTTTCTAGCGGGGGACAAGAGACCCAGTACTTC
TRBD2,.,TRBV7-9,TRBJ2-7,CASSPKTSGGTYEQYF,TGTGCCAGCAGCCCGAAGACTAGCGGGGGGACCTACGAGCAGTACTTC
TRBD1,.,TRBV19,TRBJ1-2,CASSITGANYGYTF,TGTGCCAGTAGTATTACAGGGGCTAACTATGGCTACACCTTC
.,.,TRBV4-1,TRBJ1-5,CASSQDHGGLQPQHF,TGCGCCAGCAGCCAAGATCACGGGGGGCTTCAGCCCCAGCATTTT
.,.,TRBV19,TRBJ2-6,CASSIASSGANVLTF,TGTGCCAGTAGTATAGCCAGCTCTGGGGCCAACGTCCTGACTTTC
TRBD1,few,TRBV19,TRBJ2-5,CASRFTGTGKETQYF,TGTGCCAGTCGATTTACCGGGACAGGGAAAGAGACCCAGTACTTC
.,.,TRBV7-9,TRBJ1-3,CASSQGGASGNTIYF,TGTGCCAGCAGTCAGGGCGGAGCTTCTGGAAACACCATATATTTT
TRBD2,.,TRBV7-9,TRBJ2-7,CASSLDGGVYEQYF,TGTGCCAGCAGCTTAGACGGGGGGGTTTACGAGCAGTACTTC
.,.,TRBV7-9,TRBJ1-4,CASSLGPAGLYEKLFF,TGTGCCAGCAGCTTAGGCCCTGCAGGGCTGTATGAAAAACTGTTTTTT
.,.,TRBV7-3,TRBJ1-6,CASSRQGRNSPLHF,TGTGCCAGCAGCCGGCAGGGTCGTAATTCACCCCTCCACTTT
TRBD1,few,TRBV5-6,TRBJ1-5,CASSAGTGGLGSNQPQHF,TGTGCCAGCTCCGCCGGGACAGGGGGCTTGGGAAGCAATCAGCCCCAGCATTTT
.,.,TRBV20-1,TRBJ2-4,CSARSGNIQYF,TGCAGTGCTAGGTCAGGAAACATTCAGTACTTC
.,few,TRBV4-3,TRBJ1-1,CASSQQRDNGWRAFF,TGCGCCAGCAGCCAACAGCGGGACAATGGATGGCGAGCTTTCTTT
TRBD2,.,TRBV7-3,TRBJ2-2,CASSFIAGVNTGELFF,TGTGCCAGCAGCTTTATAGCGGGGGTTAACACCGGGGAGCTGTTTTTT
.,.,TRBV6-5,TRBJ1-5,CASSYGGGMNQPQHF,TGTGCCAGCAGCTACGGGGGGGGGATGAATCAGCCCCAGCATTTT
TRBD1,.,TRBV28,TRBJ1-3,CASSFWYTRTGVSGNTIYF,TGTGCCAGCAGTTTCTGGTACACCAGGACAGGGGTCTCTGGAAACACCATATATTTT
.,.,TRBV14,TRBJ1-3,CASSQFGAPSGNTIYF,TGTGCCAGCAGCCAATTTGGAGCCCCTTCTGGAAACACCATATATTTT
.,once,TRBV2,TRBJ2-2,CASSENRANTGELFF,TGTGCCAGCAGTGAGAACAGGGCGAACACCGGGGAGCTGTTTTTT
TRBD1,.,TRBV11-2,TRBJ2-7,CASSLPGQGLYEQYF,TGTGCCAGCAGCCTACCGGGACAGGGGCTGTACGAGCAGTACTTC